Each of the 4 T cell receptor beta chains below was sequenced from the same sample in a study of cytomegalovirus exposure and HLA in healthy donors. In the PCR, 60 Vbeta and 13 Jbeta primers were used. Sequenced by immunoSEQ multiplex PCR; TCRdb stores in-frame clones only, minus some. The sample holds roughly 130,000 clones, around 80% seen once. The material sequenced was PBMCs. Source of these receptors: a man aged 50 to 59 in good health and CMV-seronegative.

V is TRBV2 and J is TRBJ1-5, with D hard to call. V lost 2 bases to trimming and J lost 4 bases, with 15 bases between them. There are 16 residues in the CDR3. Germline CDR1 SNHLY, CDR2 FYNNEI. CDR3 sequence (DNA): TGTGCCAGCAGTGAATCGACACTGTTGGTGAATCAGCCCCAGCATTTT. This sequence encodes CASSESTLLVNQPQHF.

CDR3 nucleotides: TGCGCCAGCAGCTTGGAAGGGGTCGGTCAGCCCCAGCATTTT. This gives the protein CASSLEGVGQPQHF. This chain uses TRBV5-1 with TRBJ1-5, with D maybe TRBD1 (5 bases). The CDR3 contains 14 residues. V was shortened by 0 bases and J by 6 bases, with 10 bases between the two germline ends. Germline values: CDR1 SGHRS, CDR2 YFSETQ.

The CDR3 DNA reads TGTGCCATAGACACGGGGGTGGATGGCTACACCTTC. Its translation: CAIDTGVDGYTF. The genes are TRBV2 and TRBJ1-2; D might be TRBD1 (5 bases). This CDR3 contains 12 residues. The germline V and J ends were trimmed by 10 bases and 6 bases, with 15 bases remaining between them. Per germline, CDR1 SNHLY and CDR2 FYNNEI.

J is TRBJ2-1 and V is TRBV7-8; the D gene is possibly TRBD2 (7 bases). Germline V CDR1 and CDR2: SGHVS, FQNEAQ. Trimming removed 5 bases at V and 4 bases at J, with 21 bases between. This CDR3 has 17 amino acids. CDR3 amino acids: CASSPRGAGATYNEQFF. CDR3 DNA sequence: TGTGCCAGCAGCCCACGAGGGGCGGGGGCCACATACAATGAGCAGTTCTTC.